The present TCR beta chain was sequenced within a study of T cell responses to AZD1222 COVID-19 vaccine. Regarding the study as a whole: The reported proportion of spike-specific TCRs targeting unmutated variant regions was nearly half. Spike was spanned by vaccine-associated CD4 TCRs, which were dominant at 160-218 and 743-854. Increases in Spike-specific TCR breadth and depth were seen after two AZD1222 doses. Most donors were white British and more were female, and clonal diversity was possibly underestimated.

TCRdb keeps only in-frame clones here, not all; method: immunoSEQ multiplex PCR. Of approximately 68,000 clones listed, 70% to 90% were seen once; the top ten hold approximately 4.8%. The ends were cut back, 0 bases at V and 8 bases at J, with 13 bases in the middle. The CDR3 has 14 amino acids. Germline V gene lookup returns CDR1 LNHNV and CDR2 YYDKDF (reference sequence). As regards this clone: Its antigen is as yet unknown.

This sequence was found in an adult who received the MenACWY meningococcal vaccine as a control. The source material was peripheral blood, sampled 28 days after the second dose of the MenACWY control vaccine. The chain uses TRBV15 and TRBJ1-1; D gene unclear. In DNA form, the CDR3 reads TGTGCCACCAGCAGAGATGCGGAGGATGTAGAAGCTTTCTTT. It specifies CATSRDAEDVEAFF.